The rows below give T cell receptor beta chains drawn from one sample of a study of tumor-infiltrating lymphocytes in localized non-small cell lung cancer. The assay was immunoSEQ multiplex PCR, and TCRdb's table has in-frame clones only and misses some. The table has over 10,000 clones, approximately 85% seen once. The sequenced material came from uninvolved lung tissue not adjacent to the tumor. The receptor source for this set is a human donor with non-small cell lung cancer. Both conserved end residues are part of each CDR3. The order of the fields is J gene, D gene, clone size, V gene, CDR3 DNA, CDR3 protein. D genes are given only for firm matches. Expanded clones get a size class; other rows say once, few or many, or leave the size out.

TRBJ2-3 | . | once | TRBV6-1 | TGTGCCAGCACCAAGTCGGAAGGGGACACAGATACGCAGTATTTT | CASTKSEGDTDTQYF
TRBJ2-1 | . | . | TRBV2 | TGTGCCAGCAGTATTCGAGGGGCGTACAATGAGCAGTTCTTC | CASSIRGAYNEQFF
TRBJ2-3 | . | . | TRBV5-1 | TGCGCCAGCAGCGTGTCGGGGGTCTTCTTAGATACGCAGTATTTT | CASSVSGVFLDTQYF
TRBJ1-5 | . | few | TRBV7-9 | TGTGCCAGCAGCTTCAGCGATCAGCCCCAGCATTTT | CASSFSDQPQHF
TRBJ2-7 | TRBD2 | once | TRBV28 | TGTGCCAGCTTGGAAGGGACTAGCGGGACCGAGCAGTACTTC | CASLEGTSGTEQYF
TRBJ2-3 | TRBD2 | . | TRBV11-3 | TGTGCCAGCAGTCCCGGGGGGGATACGCAGTATTTT | CASSPGGDTQYF
TRBJ2-3 | . | once | TRBV11-2 | TGTGCCAGCAGCCCACACCCTTTTCGGGACCGACCTAGCACAGATACGCAGTATTTT | CASSPHPFRDRPSTDTQYF
TRBJ1-3 | . | . | TRBV18 | TGTGCCAGCTCACCCTCTTTACACGAAAATTCTGGAAACACCATATATTTT | CASSPSLHENSGNTIYF
TRBJ2-7 | TRBD1 | . | TRBV7-2 | TGTGCCAGCAGCTCCAGGACAGGGTTCTACGAGCAGTACTTC | CASSSRTGFYEQYF
TRBJ2-2 | TRBD1 | . | TRBV6-5 | TGTGCCAGCACCCGGGACAGGGGGTCCGGGGAGCTGTTTTTT | CASTRDRGSGELFF
TRBJ1-2 | . | . | TRBV7-9 | TGTGCCAGCAGCTTAGACCTCGTTACCTATGGCTACACCTTC | CASSLDLVTYGYTF
TRBJ2-7 | . | . | TRBV30 | TGTGCCTGGAGTGTGGGGTCCTACGAGCAGTACTTC | CAWSVGSYEQYF
TRBJ2-2 | . | . | TRBV19 | TGTGCCAGTAGTCCGGACGGTTCCACCGGGGAGCTGTTTTTT | CASSPDGSTGELFF
TRBJ2-2 | TRBD1 | . | TRBV6-4 | TGTGCCAGCAGTGATATCCGGGAAGTCGGCCCAGGGGGCACCGGGGAGCTGTTTTTT | CASSDIREVGPGGTGELFF
TRBJ1-6 | . | . | TRBV28 | TGTGCCAGCAGTTTATTGGGCAGGGTTGGCTCACCCCTCCACTTT | CASSLLGRVGSPLHF
TRBJ2-7 | . | . | TRBV11-3 | TGTGCCAGCAGCTTGAGCACCGGGAGCGAGCAGTACTTC | CASSLSTGSEQYF
TRBJ2-5 | . | . | TRBV10-3 | TGTGCCACCAAATCAAAGGAGCCGCAGAAGACCCAGTACTTC | CATKSKEPQKTQYF
TRBJ1-1 | . | . | TRBV6-5 | TGTGCCAGCAGGGCCGGGGGCAGCAACACTGAAGCTTTCTTT | CASRAGGSNTEAFF
TRBJ2-1 | . | . | TRBV5-1 | TGCGCCAGCAGCTTGGAGGTGGGCGGCGAGCAGTTCTTC | CASSLEVGGEQFF
TRBJ2-7 | TRBD1 | . | TRBV5-4 | TGTGCCAGCAGCAGGGACAGGGGGCCCTACGAGCAGTACTTC | CASSRDRGPYEQYF
TRBJ2-7 | TRBD1 | . | TRBV7-9 | TGTGCCAGCAGCGCCCAGTCCCCGGGACAGGGTGGCGAGCAGTACTTC | CASSAQSPGQGGEQYF
TRBJ2-1 | . | . | TRBV27 | TGTGCCAGCAGTTTCCGCCCCTCTGCGTACAATGAGCAGTTCTTC | CASSFRPSAYNEQFF
TRBJ1-1 | TRBD1 | . | TRBV5-1 | TGCGCCAGCAGCTCGACAGGGTGGAACACTGAAGCTTTCTTT | CASSSTGWNTEAFF
TRBJ2-3 | . | . | TRBV2 | TGTGCCAGCAGTGCCGACCTAGCCTTGGATACGCAGTATTTT | CASSADLALDTQYF
TRBJ2-3 | . | . | TRBV19 | TGTGCCAGTAGTACAGGGTTGGCAGATACGCAGTATTTT | CASSTGLADTQYF
TRBJ2-2 | . | . | TRBV7-6 | TGTGCCAGCAGCCCCCTCGGTGGGGAGCTGTTTTTT | CASSPLGGELFF
TRBJ2-7 | . | . | TRBV7-9 | TGTGCCAGCAGCTTAGGGTCTCCGAGCTCCTACGAGCAGTACTTC | CASSLGSPSSYEQYF
TRBJ2-7 | TRBD2 | . | TRBV6-1 | TGTGCCAGCAGTGAAAGGGGACTAGTCTACGAGCAGTACTTC | CASSERGLVYEQYF
TRBJ1-1 | . | . | TRBV30 | TGTGCCTGGAGATTGGACAAGACTGAAGCTTTCTTT | CAWRLDKTEAFF
TRBJ1-5 | TRBD1 | . | TRBV6-5 | TGTGCCAGCAGCTTCGGGACAGGCCGTAATCAGCCCCAGCATTTT | CASSFGTGRNQPQHF
TRBJ1-2 | TRBD1 | few | TRBV7-9 | TGTGCCAGCAGCCTGGGACAGGCTGGCTACACCTTC | CASSLGQAGYTF
TRBJ2-3 | TRBD2 | . | TRBV2 | TGTGCCAGCAAACTAGCGGAGAGCACAGATACGCAGTATTTT | CASKLAESTDTQYF
TRBJ2-1 | TRBD2 | . | TRBV5-6 | TGTGCCAGCAGCTTGGTGGCTAGCGGGGGTGGACAGTTCTTC | CASSLVASGGGQFF
TRBJ2-1 | TRBD2 | . | TRBV6-4 | TGTGCCAGCAGTGAGCGAGCGGGAGCCTACAATGAGCAGTTCTTC | CASSERAGAYNEQFF
TRBJ2-3 | . | . | TRBV30 | TGTGCCTGGAATTCCGGGGCTGGGGCAGATACGCAGTATTTT | CAWNSGAGADTQYF
TRBJ2-7 | . | . | TRBV6-6 | TGTGCCAGCAGTCAGGGCGAGCGGGACGAGCAGTACTTC | CASSQGERDEQYF
TRBJ1-2 | . | . | TRBV7-8 | TGTGCCAGCAGCCTGGCGGAGGGGACGAGCTACGCCTTC | CASSLAEGTSYAF
TRBJ1-2 | . | . | TRBV5-5 | TGTGCCAGCAGCGTGAGACAGGACTATGGCTACACCTTC | CASSVRQDYGYTF
TRBJ2-3 | . | . | TRBV10-3 | TGTGCCATCAATCCTCGGGCAGGGGACACAGATACGCAGTATTTT | CAINPRAGDTDTQYF
TRBJ2-7 | TRBD1 | . | TRBV7-2 | TGTGCCAGCAGCATAGGACAGGGTCGGAACGAACAGTACTTC | CASSIGQGRNEQYF